This TCR beta chain emerged from a study of blood T cells in healthy people across ages. The study, taken as a whole, reports: Donor CMV status was unknown, possibly confounding expanded clonotype changes. Among long-lived donors, naive CD4+ cells were more numerous and diversity higher than in aged donors.

The authors ran a second PCR of 7 to 11 cycles using a sample-barcoded 5' primer and a J-beta primer mix. A single record per CDR3 protein comes from TCRdb applying MiXCR to the 5' RACE reads. The sample yields about 800,000 distinct CDR3 sequences, nearly 60% seen once. The CDR3 runs 12 residues. V dropped 6 bases and J dropped 8 bases, with 13 bases sitting between them. This clonotype occurred once. Antigen specificity is unknown. Sequenced material: blood. This TCR derives from a man younger than 45 in good health. This chain joins TRBV12-3 or TRBV12-4 and TRBJ1-1; D is perhaps TRBD1 (5 bases). CDR3 protein: CASSAATAEAFF. The CDR3 DNA reads as TGTGCCAGCAGCGCTGCGACAGCAGAAGCTTTCTTT.